These 8 T cell receptor beta chains originate from one sample sequenced in a study of blood T cell repertoires in COVID-19. TCRdb's copy holds only in-frame clones and misses some; the assay was immunoSEQ multiplex PCR. The data show around 370,000 clones, with around 90% seen just once and 0.9% to 1.5% held by the top ten. Sequencing was carried out using PBMCs or T cells enriched from blood (not recorded which). The receptors here all came from a woman aged 18-29 years who had recovered from COVID-19.

The rearrangement links TRBV10-3 to TRBJ1-5, with 8 bases matching TRBD1. Unmatched junction bases numbered 6, after V lost 5 bases and J lost 6 bases. The CDR3 runs to 14 residues. Germline V gene lookup returns CDR1 ENHRY and CDR2 SYGVKD. The CDR3 nucleotides read TGTGCCATCAGTCCCCAGGGGGCGGGTCAGCCCCAGCATTTT. This gives the protein CAISPQGAGQPQHF.

The chain couples TRBV5-5 to TRBJ1-1; D perhaps matches TRBD1 (5 bases). The CDR3 totals 13 residues. Germline CDR1 reads SGHKS; CDR2 reads YYEKEE (reference sequence). V was shortened by 0 bases and J by 8 bases, with 11 bases between the two germline ends. This chain's CDR3 is CASSLGRQGEAFF. The DNA of the CDR3 is TGTGCCAGCAGCTTGGGTCGGCAGGGCGAAGCTTTCTTT.

The rearrangement links TRBV6-5 to TRBJ1-5, with TRBD1 identical over 8 bases. Germline V CDR1 and CDR2: MNHEY, SVGAGI. V was pared by 5 bases and J by 3 bases, with 3 bases of the junction left unmatched. This CDR3 spans 14 amino acids. This CDR3 is CASSTGGLNQPQHF. The CDR3 nucleotides are TGTGCCAGCAGTACAGGGGGTCTCAATCAGCCCCAGCATTTT.

The chain links TRBV2 to TRBJ2-5; TRBD2 agrees at 14 bases. Trimming removed 6 bases from V and 4 bases from J; junction bases left unmatched: 7. Germline V gene sequence: CDR1 SNHLY, CDR2 FYNNEI. This CDR3 comprises 16 residues. The CDR3 DNA sequence: TGTGCCAGCAGCCATAGGACTAGCGGGGGGCGAGAGACCCAGTACTTC. Encoded protein: CASSHRTSGGRETQYF.

CDR3 residues: CASSPKTGSTEAFF. The CDR3 DNA reads TGTGCCAGCAGCCCAAAGACAGGGAGCACTGAAGCTTTCTTT. The chain employs TRBV7-9 and TRBJ1-1, with 7 bases fitting TRBD1. The CDR3 runs 14 residues. Germline CDR1 and CDR2: SEHNR and FQNEAQ (reference sequence). V shed 5 bases and J 4 bases; nucleotides not matched to a gene: 7. The variable domain in full, completed from reference TRBV7-9 and TRBJ1-1, reads DTGVSQNPRHKITKRGQNVTFRCDPISEHNRLYWYRQTLGQGPEFLTYFQNEAQLEKSRLLSDRFSAERPKGSFSTLEIQRTEQGDSAMYLCASSPKTGSTEAFFGQGTRLTVV.

This clone was seen just once. The V call is TRBV19, the J call TRBJ1-2; tentatively, D is TRBD1 (6 bases). Germline-derived CDR1 and CDR2 are LNHDA and SQIVND (reference sequence). The CDR3 covers 14 residues. V was pared by 8 bases and J by 3 bases, with 16 bases between. CDR3 sequence (DNA): TGTGCCAGTTCAGACAGGAATGGGGACTATGGCTACACCTTC. Its protein product is CASSDRNGDYGYTF.

This clone was found a few times. This chain uses TRBV12-3 or TRBV12-4 with TRBJ1-2; D unclear. The CDR3 length is 12 residues. Trimming shortened V by 2 bases and J by 7 bases, and 8 bases separated the two germline ends. CDR3 residues: CASSLIPGGYTF. The CDR3 bases are TGTGCCAGCAGTTTAATCCCGGGTGGCTACACCTTC.

The chain joins TRBV18 to TRBJ1-1; D might be TRBD1 (5 bases). This CDR3 region has 13 residues. V lost 1 base and J lost 4, with 7 bases in between. Looked up from germline, CDR1 is KGHSH and CDR2 is LQKENI. CDR3 sequence (DNA): TGTGCCAGCTCACCACTTACAGGCACTGAAGCTTTCTTT. Residues: CASSPLTGTEAFF.